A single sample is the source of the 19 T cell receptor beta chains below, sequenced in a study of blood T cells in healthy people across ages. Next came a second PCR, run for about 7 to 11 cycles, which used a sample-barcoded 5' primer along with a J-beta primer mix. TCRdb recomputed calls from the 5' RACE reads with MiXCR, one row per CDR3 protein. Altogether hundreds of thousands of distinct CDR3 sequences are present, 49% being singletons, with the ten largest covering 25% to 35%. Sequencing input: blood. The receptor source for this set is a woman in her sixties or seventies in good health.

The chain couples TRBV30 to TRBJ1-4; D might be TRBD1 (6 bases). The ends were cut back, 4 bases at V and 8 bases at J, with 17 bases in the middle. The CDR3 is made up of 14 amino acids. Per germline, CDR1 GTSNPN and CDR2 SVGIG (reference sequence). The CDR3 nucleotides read TGTGCCTGGAAGGCAAGGGGGGGTAGGGAAAAACTGTTTTTT. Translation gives CAWKARGGREKLFF. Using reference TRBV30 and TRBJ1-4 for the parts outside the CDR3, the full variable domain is SQTIHQWPATLVQPVGSPLSLECTVEGTSNPNLYWYRQAAGRGLQLLFYSVGIGQISSEVPQNLSASRPQDRQFILSSKKLLLSDSGFYLCAWKARGGREKLFFGSGTQLSVL.

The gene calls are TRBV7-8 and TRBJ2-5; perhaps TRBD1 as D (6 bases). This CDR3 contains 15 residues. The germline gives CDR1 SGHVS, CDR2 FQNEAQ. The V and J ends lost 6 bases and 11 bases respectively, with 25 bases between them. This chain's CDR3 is CASRGRGFGYNGQYF. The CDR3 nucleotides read TGTGCCAGCAGAGGCAGGGGATTCGGGTACAATGGGCAGTACTTC. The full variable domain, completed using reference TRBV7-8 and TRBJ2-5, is GAGVSQSPRYKVAKRGQDVALRCDPISGHVSLFWYQQALGQGPEFLTYFQNEAQLDKSGLPSDRFFAERPEGSVSTLKIQRTQQEDSAVYLCASRGRGFGYNGQYFGPGTRLLVL.

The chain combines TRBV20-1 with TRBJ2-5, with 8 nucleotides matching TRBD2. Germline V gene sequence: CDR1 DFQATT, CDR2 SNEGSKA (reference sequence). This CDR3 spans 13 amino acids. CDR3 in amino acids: CRAGLAGQETQYF. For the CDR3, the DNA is TGCAGGGCCGGGCTAGCGGGCCAAGAGACCCAGTACTTC.

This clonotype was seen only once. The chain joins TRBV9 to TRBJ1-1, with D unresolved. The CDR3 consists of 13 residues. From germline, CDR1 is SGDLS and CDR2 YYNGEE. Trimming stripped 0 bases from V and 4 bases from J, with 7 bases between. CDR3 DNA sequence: TGTGCCAGCAGCGTAGCTCCGGGCACTGAAGCTTTCTTT. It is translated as CASSVAPGTEAFF.

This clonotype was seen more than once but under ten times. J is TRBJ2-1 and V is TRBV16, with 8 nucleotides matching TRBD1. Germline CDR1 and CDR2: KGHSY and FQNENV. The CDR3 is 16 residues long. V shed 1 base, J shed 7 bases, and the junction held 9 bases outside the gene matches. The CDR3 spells CASSQFLSGGRNEQFF. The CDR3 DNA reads TGTGCCAGCAGCCAATTTTTGTCAGGGGGCAGGAATGAGCAGTTCTTC.

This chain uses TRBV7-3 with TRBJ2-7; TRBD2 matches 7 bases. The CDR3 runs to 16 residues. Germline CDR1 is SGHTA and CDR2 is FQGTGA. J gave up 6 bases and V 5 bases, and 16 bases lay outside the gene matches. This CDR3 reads CASSDRPGTTPGEQYF. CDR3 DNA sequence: TGTGCCAGCAGCGACCGCCCAGGGACTACCCCCGGCGAGCAGTACTTC.

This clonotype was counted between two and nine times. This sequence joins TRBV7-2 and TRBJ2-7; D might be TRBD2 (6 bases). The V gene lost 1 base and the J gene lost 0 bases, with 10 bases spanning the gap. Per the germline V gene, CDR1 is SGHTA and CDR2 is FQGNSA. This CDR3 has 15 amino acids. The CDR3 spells CASSLDAGSSYEQYF. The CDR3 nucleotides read TGTGCCAGCAGCTTAGATGCCGGGAGCTCCTACGAGCAGTACTTC.

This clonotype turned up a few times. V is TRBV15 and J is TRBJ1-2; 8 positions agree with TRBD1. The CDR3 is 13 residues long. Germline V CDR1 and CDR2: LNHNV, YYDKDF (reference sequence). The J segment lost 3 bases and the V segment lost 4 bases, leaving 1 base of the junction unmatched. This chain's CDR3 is CATSMDRDYGYTF. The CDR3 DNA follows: TGTGCCACCAGCATGGACAGGGACTATGGCTACACCTTC.

The CDR3 region has the DNA TGTGCCAGCAGCTCTCCTTTAGACCACCAACACTCCTACGAGCAGTACTTC. This codes for CASSSPLDHQHSYEQYF. The chain uses TRBV7-9 and TRBJ2-7; no reliable D call. The CDR3 length is 17 residues. V lost 4 bases to trimming and J lost 0 bases, with 19 bases between them. Germline V gene lookup returns CDR1 SEHNR and CDR2 FQNEAQ (reference sequence).

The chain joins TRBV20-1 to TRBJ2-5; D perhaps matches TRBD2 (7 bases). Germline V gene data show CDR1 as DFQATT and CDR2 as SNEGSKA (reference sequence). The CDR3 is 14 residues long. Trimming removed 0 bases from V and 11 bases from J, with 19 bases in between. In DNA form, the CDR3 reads TGCAGTGCTAGAGAGGGGTCGGGGGGCAGTGAGCAGTACTTC. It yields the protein CSAREGSGGSEQYF.

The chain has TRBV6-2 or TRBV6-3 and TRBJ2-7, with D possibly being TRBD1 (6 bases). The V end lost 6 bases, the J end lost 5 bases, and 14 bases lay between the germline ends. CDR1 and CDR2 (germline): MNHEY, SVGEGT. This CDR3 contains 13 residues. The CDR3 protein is CASRRGRLDEQYF. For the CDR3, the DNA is TGTGCCAGCAGAAGGGGGAGACTCGACGAGCAGTACTTC.

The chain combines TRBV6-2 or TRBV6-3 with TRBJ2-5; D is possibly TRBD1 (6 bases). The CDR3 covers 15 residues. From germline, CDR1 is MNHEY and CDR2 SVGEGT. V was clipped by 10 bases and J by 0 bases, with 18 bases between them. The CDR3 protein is CATSNRERYQETQYF. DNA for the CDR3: TGTGCCACCTCCAACAGGGAGAGGTACCAAGAGACCCAGTACTTC.

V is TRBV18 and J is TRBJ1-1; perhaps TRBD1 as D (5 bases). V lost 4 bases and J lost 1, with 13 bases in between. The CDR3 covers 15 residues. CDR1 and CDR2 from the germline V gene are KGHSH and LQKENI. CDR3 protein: CASSLRDSGNTEAFF. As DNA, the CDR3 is TGTGCCAGCTCACTTCGGGACTCAGGGAACACTGAAGCTTTCTTT.

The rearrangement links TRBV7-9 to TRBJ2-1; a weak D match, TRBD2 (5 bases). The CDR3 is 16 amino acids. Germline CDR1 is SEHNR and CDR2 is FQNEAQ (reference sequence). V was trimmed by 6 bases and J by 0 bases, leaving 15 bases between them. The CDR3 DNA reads TGTGCCAGCAGTGAGGGTAGAACCAGCTCCTACAATGAGCAGTTCTTC. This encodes CASSEGRTSSYNEQFF.

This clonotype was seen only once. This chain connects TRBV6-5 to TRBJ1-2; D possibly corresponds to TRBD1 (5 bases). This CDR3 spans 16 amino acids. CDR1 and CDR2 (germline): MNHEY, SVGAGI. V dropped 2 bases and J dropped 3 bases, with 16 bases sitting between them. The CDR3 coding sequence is TGTGCCAGCAGTTACAGTGTAGGCAGGGCTTACTATGGCTACACCTTC. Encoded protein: CASSYSVGRAYYGYTF.

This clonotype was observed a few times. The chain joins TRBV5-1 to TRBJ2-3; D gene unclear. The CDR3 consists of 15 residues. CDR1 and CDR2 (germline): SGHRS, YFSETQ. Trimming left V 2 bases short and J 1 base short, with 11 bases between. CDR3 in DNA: TGCGCCAGCAGCTTTCTGAGCCCCGGCACAGATACGCAGTATTTT. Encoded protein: CASSFLSPGTDTQYF.

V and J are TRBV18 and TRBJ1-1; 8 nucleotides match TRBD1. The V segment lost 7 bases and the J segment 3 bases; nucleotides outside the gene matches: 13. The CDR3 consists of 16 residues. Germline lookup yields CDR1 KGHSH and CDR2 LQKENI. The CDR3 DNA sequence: TGTGCCAGCTTGCCGAGTACAGGGGGGCGGTACACTGAAGCTTTCTTT. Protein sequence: CASLPSTGGRYTEAFF.

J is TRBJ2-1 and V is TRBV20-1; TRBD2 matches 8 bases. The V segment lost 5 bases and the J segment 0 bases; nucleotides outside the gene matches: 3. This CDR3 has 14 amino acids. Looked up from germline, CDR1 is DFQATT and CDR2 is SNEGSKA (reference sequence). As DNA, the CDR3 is TGCAGTGCTCCGGGACTAGGCTCCTACAATGAGCAGTTCTTC. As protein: CSAPGLGSYNEQFF.

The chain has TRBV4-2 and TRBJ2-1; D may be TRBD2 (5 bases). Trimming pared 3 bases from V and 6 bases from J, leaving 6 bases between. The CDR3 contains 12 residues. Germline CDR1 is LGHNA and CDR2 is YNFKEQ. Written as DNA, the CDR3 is TGTGCCAGCAGCCAGGGGAGCAATGAGCAGTTCTTC. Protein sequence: CASSQGSNEQFF.